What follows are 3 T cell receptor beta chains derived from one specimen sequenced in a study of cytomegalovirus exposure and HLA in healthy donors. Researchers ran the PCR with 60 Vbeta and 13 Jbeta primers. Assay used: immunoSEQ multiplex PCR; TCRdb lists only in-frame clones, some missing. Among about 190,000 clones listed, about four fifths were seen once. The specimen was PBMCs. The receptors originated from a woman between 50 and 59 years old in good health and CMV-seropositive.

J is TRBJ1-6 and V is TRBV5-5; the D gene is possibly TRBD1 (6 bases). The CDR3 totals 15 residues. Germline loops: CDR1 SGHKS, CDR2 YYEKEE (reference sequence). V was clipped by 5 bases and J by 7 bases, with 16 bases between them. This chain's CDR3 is CASRPRAGANSPLHF. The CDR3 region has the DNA TGTGCCAGCAGACCGAGGGCAGGGGCGAATTCACCCCTCCACTTT.

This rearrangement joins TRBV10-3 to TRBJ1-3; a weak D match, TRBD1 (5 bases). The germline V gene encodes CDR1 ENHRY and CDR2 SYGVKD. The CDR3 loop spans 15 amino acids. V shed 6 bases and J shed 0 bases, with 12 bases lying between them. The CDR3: CAIREQVYSGNTIYF. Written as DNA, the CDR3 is TGTGCCATCAGGGAACAGGTGTACTCTGGAAACACCATATATTTT.

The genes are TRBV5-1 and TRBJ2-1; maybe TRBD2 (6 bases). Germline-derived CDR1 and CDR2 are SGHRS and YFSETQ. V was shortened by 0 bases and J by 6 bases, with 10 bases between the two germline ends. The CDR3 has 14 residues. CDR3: CASSLGGTVNEQFF. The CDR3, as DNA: TGCGCCAGCAGCTTGGGGGGGACTGTCAATGAGCAGTTCTTC.